This entry lists 24 T cell receptor beta chains sequenced from one sample in a study of CD8 T cells in Susac syndrome. When the RNA was reverse transcribed, random hexamers were used with an input of about 0.5 to 1 ug. TCRdb analysed the immunoSEQ multiplex PCR reads with MiXCR anew, one entry per CDR3 protein. The sample lists about 94,000 distinct CDR3 sequences, around 94% seen once, with about 0.28% in the top ten. The sequenced material came from CD4+ T cells from PBMCs. The receptors stem from a human donor with Susac syndrome.

The V and J genes are TRBV5-1 and TRBJ2-1, with no clear D. The CDR3 runs 14 residues. Per germline, CDR1 SGHRS and CDR2 YFSETQ. Deletions cut 0 bases from V and 4 bases from J, with 8 bases between. The CDR3 protein is CASSLDAPYNEQFF. The DNA for the CDR3 is TGCGCCAGCAGCTTGGACGCGCCATACAATGAGCAGTTCTTC.

CDR3: CATSGPRDGYNEQFF. Here the CDR3 DNA reads TGTGCCACCAGTGGACCCCGGGACGGCTACAATGAGCAGTTCTTC. This sequence joins TRBV24-1 and TRBJ2-1, with D perhaps being TRBD1 or TRBD2 (5 bases each). The V and J ends lost 5 bases and 3 bases respectively, with 13 bases between them. Germline-derived CDR1 and CDR2 are KGHDR and SFDVKD. This CDR3 contains 15 residues.

The chain combines TRBV5-4 with TRBJ2-7; perhaps TRBD1 as D (5 bases). V dropped 0 bases and J dropped 7 bases, with 14 bases sitting between them. The CDR3 sequence is 14 residues long. In germline, CDR1 is SGHNT, CDR2 YYREEE (reference sequence). CDR3 DNA sequence: TGTGCCAGCAGCTTGGGACAGCCAACTGGGGAGCAGTACTTC. This gives the protein CASSLGQPTGEQYF.

The chain couples TRBV25-1 to TRBJ2-7; possible D gene TRBD1, 6 bases. Germline loops: CDR1 MGHDK, CDR2 SYGVNS. CDR3 length equals 11 residues. V was clipped by 11 bases and J by 4 bases, with 12 bases between them. The CDR3 sequence: CALSTGYEQYF. The CDR3 DNA is TGTGCCTTATCCACAGGGTACGAGCAGTACTTC.

This clonotype was counted a single time. The rearrangement uses TRBV30 and TRBJ1-4; D is unclear. Looked up from germline, CDR1 is GTSNPN and CDR2 is SVGIG (reference sequence). This CDR3 contains 15 residues. Trimming took off 2 bases at V and 0 bases at J, with 10 bases between the two ends. CDR3 sequence (DNA): TGTGCCTGGAGTTCCTCCGGGACAACTAATGAAAAACTGTTTTTT. Protein product: CAWSSSGTTNEKLFF.

This clonotype was seen just once. The chain has TRBV24-1 and TRBJ2-3, with 10 bases lining up with TRBD1. Germline V gene data show CDR1 as KGHDR and CDR2 as SFDVKD. The trim removed 10 bases at V and 5 bases at J, leaving 8 bases unmatched. The CDR3 is made up of 14 amino acids. The CDR3 sequence: CATSPGTGVDTQYF. The DNA of the CDR3 is TGTGCCACTTCACCGGGGACAGGGGTAGATACGCAGTATTTT.

The chain combines TRBV9 with TRBJ1-6; D not resolved. V lost 4 bases, J lost 8 bases, and 10 bases lay in between. This CDR3 is built from 13 residues. The germline V gene encodes CDR1 SGDLS and CDR2 YYNGEE. CDR3 sequence: CASSPQDDSPLHF. The CDR3 DNA sequence: TGTGCCAGCAGCCCCCAGGACGATTCACCCCTCCACTTT.

The J gene is TRBJ2-1, the V gene TRBV2, with 7 bases aligning to TRBD1. The germline V gene encodes CDR1 SNHLY and CDR2 FYNNEI. J was trimmed by 3 bases and V by 1 base; bases with no gene match: 0. The CDR3 extends over 14 amino acids. In DNA form, the CDR3 reads TGTGCCAGCAGTGAAGGGGACAGCTACAATGAGCAGTTCTTC. This gives the protein CASSEGDSYNEQFF.

The rearrangement joins TRBV20-1 to TRBJ2-5; D is ambiguous. Per the germline V gene, CDR1 is DFQATT and CDR2 is SNEGSKA (reference sequence). The CDR3 totals 13 residues. Trimming cost V 5 bases and J 2 bases, with 12 bases left between them. The CDR3 sequence is CSADGPLQETQYF. The DNA of the CDR3 is TGCAGTGCTGATGGACCCTTGCAAGAGACCCAGTACTTC.

This clonotype came up a few times. CDR3 sequence reads: CASSYAGNTEAFF. The CDR3 DNA reads as TGTGCCAGCAGTTACGCCGGGAACACTGAAGCTTTCTTT. The chain combines TRBV6-5 with TRBJ1-1; D call uncertain. Trimming removed 2 bases at V and 1 base at J, with 5 bases between. The CDR3 covers 13 residues. The germline V gene encodes CDR1 MNHEY and CDR2 SVGAGI.

Here the CDR3 reads CAISGFGQGSGELFF. As DNA, the CDR3 is TGTGCCATCAGTGGCTTCGGACAGGGGTCCGGGGAGCTGTTTTTT. This chain uses TRBV10-3 with TRBJ2-2; TRBD1 aligns across 9 bases. Germline values: CDR1 ENHRY, CDR2 SYGVKD. The CDR3 covers 15 residues. The V gene end was trimmed by 4 bases and the J gene end by 6 bases; junction bases not matched to a gene: 6.

The chain recombines TRBV15 with TRBJ2-1, with TRBD2 as a possible D gene (5 bases). V lost 2 bases and J lost 0, with 17 bases in between. The CDR3 extends over 18 amino acids. Germline CDR1 and CDR2: LNHNV and YYDKDF (reference sequence). The CDR3: CATSRLPAGVSSYNEQFF. The CDR3 coding sequence is TGTGCCACCAGCAGACTGCCTGCCGGGGTGTCCTCCTACAATGAGCAGTTCTTC.

V is TRBV29-1 and J is TRBJ2-7; 7 bases agree with TRBD1. The V gene's germline CDR1 is SQVTM and CDR2 ANQGSEA. The J segment lost 6 bases and the V segment lost 6 bases, leaving 5 bases of the junction unmatched. The CDR3 is 11 amino acids. The CDR3 is CSVRTGSEQYF. CDR3 coding DNA: TGCAGCGTGCGGACAGGATCCGAGCAGTACTTC.

V and J are TRBV7-8 and TRBJ2-5, with 7 bases that match TRBD2. This CDR3 is built from 13 residues. With 6 bases clipped from V and 6 bases from J, the junction kept 7 bases outside the gene matches. Germline assignment: CDR1 SGHVS and CDR2 FQNEAQ. The chain's CDR3 is CASSLGGGKTQYF. CDR3 sequence (DNA): TGTGCCAGCAGTTTGGGGGGAGGGAAGACCCAGTACTTC.

J is TRBJ1-1 and V is TRBV15; 10 positions match TRBD1. Trimming cost V 1 base and J 4 bases; bases outside gene matches: 3. This CDR3 region has 15 residues. Germline assignment: CDR1 LNHNV and CDR2 YYDKDF (reference sequence). The CDR3 spells CATSRARTGGTEAFF. The CDR3 bases are TGTGCCACCAGCAGAGCCAGGACAGGGGGCACTGAAGCTTTCTTT.

This clonotype was detected only a few times. The chain carries TRBV7-2 and TRBJ2-7, with a weak D call TRBD1 (6 bases). Germline CDR1 reads SGHTA; CDR2 reads FQGNSA. The length of the CDR3 is 14 residues. Trimming removed 0 bases at V and 3 bases at J, with 9 bases between. This CDR3 reads CASSLAGAVYEQYF. In DNA form, the CDR3 reads TGTGCCAGCAGCTTAGCGGGGGCGGTCTACGAGCAGTACTTC.

The chain joins TRBV7-6 to TRBJ2-1, with 8 bases fitting TRBD1. The CDR3 consists of 18 residues. Germline trimming cut 4 bases from V and 5 bases from J; bases unmatched to any gene: 16. The V gene's germline CDR1 is SGHVS and CDR2 FNYEAQ. This chain's CDR3 is CASSSIWAGTGGDNEQFF. As DNA, the CDR3 is TGTGCCAGCAGCTCAATTTGGGCCGGGACAGGTGGGGACAATGAGCAGTTCTTC.

The chain has TRBV27 and TRBJ2-2; the D gene could be TRBD1 or TRBD2 (5 bases each). This CDR3 comprises 16 residues. Germline V gives CDR1 MNHEY, CDR2 SMNVEV (reference sequence). Deletions cut 1 base from V and 2 bases from J, with 11 bases between. This CDR3 is CASSLLATANTGELFF. The CDR3, as DNA: TGTGCCAGCAGTTTATTAGCGACAGCTAACACCGGGGAGCTGTTTTTT.

The rearrangement uses TRBV4-1 and TRBJ1-4, with D unresolved. CDR1 MGHRA and CDR2 YSYEKL come from the germline V gene. Trimming left V 1 base short and J 5 bases short, with 8 bases between. This CDR3 region has 14 residues. The DNA for the CDR3 is TGCGCCAGCAGCCAAGTAACAATAAATGAAAAACTGTTTTTT. Encoded protein: CASSQVTINEKLFF.

The gene calls are TRBV28 and TRBJ2-5; D is possibly TRBD1 or TRBD2 (7 bases each). The CDR3 spans 14 residues. Germline assignment: CDR1 MDHEN and CDR2 SYDVKM. Trimming took off 11 bases at V and 4 bases at J, with 20 bases between the two ends. The CDR3: CALSGGARRETQYF. The CDR3 DNA reads TGTGCCTTATCAGGGGGGGCCAGAAGAGAGACCCAGTACTTC.

This chain links TRBV4-3 with TRBJ2-1; no reliable D call. CDR1 and CDR2 (germline): LGHNA, YSLEER. V was shortened by 0 bases and J by 0 bases, with 6 bases between the two germline ends. This CDR3 is 15 amino acids long. As DNA, the CDR3 is TGCGCCAGCAGCCAAGATAGGGTCTCCTACAATGAGCAGTTCTTC. Residues: CASSQDRVSYNEQFF.

This rearrangement joins TRBV12-3 or TRBV12-4 to TRBJ1-1; D uncertain. V was cut by 6 bases and J by 6 bases, with 11 bases left in between. The CDR3 length is 12 residues. The CDR3 coding sequence is TGTGCCAGCAGGGACCCGACGGCTGAAGCTTTCTTT. Protein: CASRDPTAEAFF.

This sequence joins TRBV3-1 and TRBJ1-1; TRBD1 matches 7 bases. The ends lost 10 bases at V and 0 bases at J; junction bases unmatched: 5. From germline, CDR1 is LGHDT and CDR2 YNNKEL (reference sequence). The CDR3 spans 13 residues. CDR3 amino acids: CATAQGMNTEAFF. The CDR3 nucleotides are TGTGCCACCGCACAGGGGATGAACACTGAAGCTTTCTTT.

This chain links TRBV12-3 or TRBV12-4 with TRBJ2-3; TRBD2 aligns across 12 bases. The trim removed 6 bases at V and 8 bases at J, leaving 9 bases unmatched. The CDR3 is made up of 15 amino acids. The CDR3 DNA sequence: TGTGCCAGCAGCAGAGCTAGCGGGGGGGCCGCTACGCAGTATTTT. This sequence encodes CASSRASGGAATQYF.